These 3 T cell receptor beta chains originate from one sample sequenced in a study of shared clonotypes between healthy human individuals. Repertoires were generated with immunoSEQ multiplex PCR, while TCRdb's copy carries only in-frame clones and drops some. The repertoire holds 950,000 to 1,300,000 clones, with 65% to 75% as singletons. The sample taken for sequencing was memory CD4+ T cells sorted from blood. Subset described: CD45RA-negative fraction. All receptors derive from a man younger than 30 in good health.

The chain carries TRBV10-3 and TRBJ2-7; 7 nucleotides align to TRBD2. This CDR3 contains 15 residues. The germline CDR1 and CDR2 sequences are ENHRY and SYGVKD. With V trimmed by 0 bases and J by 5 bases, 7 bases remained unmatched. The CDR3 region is CAISESGEGSHEQYF. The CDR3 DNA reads TGTGCCATCAGTGAGTCGGGGGAGGGGAGTCACGAGCAGTACTTC.

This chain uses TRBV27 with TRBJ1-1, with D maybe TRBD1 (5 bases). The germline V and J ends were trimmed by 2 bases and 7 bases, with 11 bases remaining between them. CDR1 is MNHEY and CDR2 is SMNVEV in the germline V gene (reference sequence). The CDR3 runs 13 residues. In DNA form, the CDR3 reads TGTGCCAGCAGTTTAAGGGTAGGGGATGAAGCTTTCTTT. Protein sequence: CASSLRVGDEAFF.

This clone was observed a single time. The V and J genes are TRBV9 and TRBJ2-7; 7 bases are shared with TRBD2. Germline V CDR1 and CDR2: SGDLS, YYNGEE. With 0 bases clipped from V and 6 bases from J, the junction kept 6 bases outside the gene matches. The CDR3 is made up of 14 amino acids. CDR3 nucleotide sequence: TGTGCCAGCAGCGTAGCTTCAACTAGCGCCGAGCAGTACTTC. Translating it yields CASSVASTSAEQYF. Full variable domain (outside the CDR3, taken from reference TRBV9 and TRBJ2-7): DSGVTQTPKHLITATGQRVTLRCSPRSGDLSVYWYQQSLDQGLQFLIQYYNGEERAKGNILERFSAQQFPDLHSELNLSSLELGDSALYFCASSVASTSAEQYFGPGTRLTVT.